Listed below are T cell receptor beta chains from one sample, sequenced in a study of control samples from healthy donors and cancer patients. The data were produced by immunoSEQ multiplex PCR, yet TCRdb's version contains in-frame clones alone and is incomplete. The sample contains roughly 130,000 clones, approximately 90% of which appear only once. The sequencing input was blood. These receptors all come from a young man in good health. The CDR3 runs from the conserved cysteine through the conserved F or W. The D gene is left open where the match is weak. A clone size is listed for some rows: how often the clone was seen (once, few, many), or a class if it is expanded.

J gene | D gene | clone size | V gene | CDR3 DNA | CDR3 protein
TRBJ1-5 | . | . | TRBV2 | TGTGCCAGCAGGACCCTTGATCAGCCCCAGCATTTT | CASRTLDQPQHF
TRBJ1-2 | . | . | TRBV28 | TGTGCCAGCAGTTTAGGGGGAGGCTACACCTTC | CASSLGGGYTF
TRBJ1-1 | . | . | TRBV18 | TGTGCCAGCTCACTCCGGACGGTGAACACTGAAGCTTTCTTT | CASSLRTVNTEAFF
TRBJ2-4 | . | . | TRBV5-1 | TGCGCCAGCAGCTTAATGGGCGCTACCACCAAAAACATTCAGTACTTC | CASSLMGATTKNIQYF
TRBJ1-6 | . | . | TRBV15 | TGTGCCACCAGCAGAGAGTCCGGCCGGGATCCCCTCCACTTT | CATSRESGRDPLHF
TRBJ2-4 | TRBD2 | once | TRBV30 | TGTGCCTGGGGCGCGCGGGAGGCCAAAAACATTCAGTACTTC | CAWGAREAKNIQYF
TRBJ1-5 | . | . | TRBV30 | TGTGCCTGGAGCGCTAAGCCGGGGGGCGGGAGTTTACGCAATCAGCCCCAGCATTTT | CAWSAKPGGGSLRNQPQHF
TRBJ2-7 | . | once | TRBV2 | TGTGCCAGCAAGCCAAGGACGGTCTACGAGCAGTACTTC | CASKPRTVYEQYF
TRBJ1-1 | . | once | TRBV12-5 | TGTGCTAGTGGTTCTTCGACCTATGAAGCTTTCTTT | CASGSSTYEAFF
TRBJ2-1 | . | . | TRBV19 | TGTGCCAGTAGTATTGAGGGGAGCTCCTACAATGAGCAGTTCTTC | CASSIEGSSYNEQFF
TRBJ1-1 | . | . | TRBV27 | TGTGCCAGCAGTTTGTACCCGACGAACACTGAAGCTTTCTTT | CASSLYPTNTEAFF
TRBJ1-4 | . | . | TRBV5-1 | TGCGCCAGCAGCATACGACCGTCAACTAATGAAAAACTGTTTTTT | CASSIRPSTNEKLFF
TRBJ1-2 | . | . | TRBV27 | TGTGCCAGCAGAGACAGACATGGCGATGGCTACACCTTC | CASRDRHGDGYTF
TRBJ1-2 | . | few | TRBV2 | TGTGCCAGCAGTGAAGCGCTTCCAGAGACAGGAGGTTATGGCTACACCTTC | CASSEALPETGGYGYTF
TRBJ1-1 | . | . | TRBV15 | TGTGCCACCAGCACGGACGGGAACACTGAAGCTTTCTTT | CATSTDGNTEAFF
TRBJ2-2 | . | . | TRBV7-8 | TGTGCCAGCAGCTTAAGACATAACGGGGAGCTGTTTTTT | CASSLRHNGELFF
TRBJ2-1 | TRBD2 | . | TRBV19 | TGTGCCAGTACAAGACTAGCGGGGGTCTCCTACAATGAGCAGTTCTTC | CASTRLAGVSYNEQFF
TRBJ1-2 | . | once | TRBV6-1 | TGTGCCAGCAGTGAAGTAGGGGGTATTGGCTACACCTTC | CASSEVGGIGYTF
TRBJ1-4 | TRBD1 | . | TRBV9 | TGTGCCAGCAGCCACCCGGACAGGGGGCTTCCAACTAATGAAAAACTGTTTTTT | CASSHPDRGLPTNEKLFF
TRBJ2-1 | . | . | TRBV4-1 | TGCGCCAGCAGCCAAGATCCCGGTCCGGCTAGCATCAGCTACAATGAGCAGTTCTTC | CASSQDPGPASISYNEQFF
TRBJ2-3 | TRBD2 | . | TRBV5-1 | TGCGCCAGCAGCTACCTAGCGGGGGGAAACACAGATACGCAGTATTTT | CASSYLAGGNTDTQYF
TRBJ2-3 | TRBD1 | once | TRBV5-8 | TGTGCCAGCAGCCTTGAGACAGGGGCTGATACGCAGTATTTT | CASSLETGADTQYF
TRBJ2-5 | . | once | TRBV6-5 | TGTGCCAGCAGTTACTCAGGCAAAGAGACCCAGTACTTC | CASSYSGKETQYF
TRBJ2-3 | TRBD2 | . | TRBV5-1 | TGCGCCAGCAGCCCGGTTACTAGCGGGGGGTTGTTTGCAGATACGCAGTATTTT | CASSPVTSGGLFADTQYF
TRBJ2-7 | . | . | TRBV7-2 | TGTGCCAGCAGCTTAACAAAATTTTATGAGCAGTACTTC | CASSLTKFYEQYF
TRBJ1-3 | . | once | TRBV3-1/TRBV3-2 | TGTGCCAGCAGCCACCCACTGAACTATGGAAACACCATATATTTT | CASSHPLNYGNTIYF
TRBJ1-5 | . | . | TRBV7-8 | TGTGCCAGCACCTGGAGGGGAATCGGACAGCCCCAGCATTTT | CASTWRGIGQPQHF
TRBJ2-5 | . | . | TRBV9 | TGTGCCAGCAGCGTAGGATCGGAGACCCAGTACTTC | CASSVGSETQYF
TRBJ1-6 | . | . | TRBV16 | TGTGCCAGCAGCCAATCGGGGCAGGGAGGTTCACCCCTCCACTTT | CASSQSGQGGSPLHF
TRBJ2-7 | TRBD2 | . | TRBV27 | TGTGCCAGCAGTTTCGCGGGCGGGGGGGCCTACGAGCAGTACTTC | CASSFAGGGAYEQYF
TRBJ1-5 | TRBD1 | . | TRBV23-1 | TGCGCCAGCAGTCAAGACAGGGGCCCCAATCAGCCCCAGCATTTT | CASSQDRGPNQPQHF
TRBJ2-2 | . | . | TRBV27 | TGTGCCAGCAGTTTATTGGAACGAGGTTTCACCGGGGAGCTGTTTTTT | CASSLLERGFTGELFF
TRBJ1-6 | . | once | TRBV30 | TGTGCCTCGAAAACTCGGGGCTATAATTCACCCCTCCACTTT | CASKTRGYNSPLHF
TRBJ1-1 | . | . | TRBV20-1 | TGCAGTGCTAGTCCGCACCCAAAATGGGCTGAAGCTTTCTTT | CSASPHPKWAEAFF
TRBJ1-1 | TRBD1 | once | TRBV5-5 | TGTGCCAGCAGCTTGGCGACAGGGACCACTGAAGCTTTCTTT | CASSLATGTTEAFF
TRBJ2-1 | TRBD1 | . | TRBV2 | TGTGCCGGACAGGGGAGCTCCTACAATGAGCAGTTCTTC | CAGQGSSYNEQFF
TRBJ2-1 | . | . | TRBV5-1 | TGCGCCAGCAGCTTGTCCGGGCCGAGCCACAATGAGCAGTTCTTC | CASSLSGPSHNEQFF
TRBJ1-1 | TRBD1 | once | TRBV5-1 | TGCGCCAGCAGCCCCATGACGGGACAGGGAGGGACTGAAGCTTTCTTT | CASSPMTGQGGTEAFF
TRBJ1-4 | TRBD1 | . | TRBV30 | TGTGCCGGAGGGACAGTCTGGGAAAAACTGTTTTTT | CAGGTVWEKLFF
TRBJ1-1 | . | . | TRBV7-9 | TGTGCCAGCAGCTCGTACAGGGAACGCGGAGCTTTCTTT | CASSSYRERGAFF
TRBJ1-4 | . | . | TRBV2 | TGTGCCAGCAGTGAAGCGCTTTGGAGGGCTACTAATGAAAAACTGTTTTTT | CASSEALWRATNEKLFF
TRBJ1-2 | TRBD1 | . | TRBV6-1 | TGTGCCAGCAGTGAAGCTACAGGGGGCGCCGCTGGCTACACCTTC | CASSEATGGAAGYTF
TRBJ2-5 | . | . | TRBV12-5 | TGTGCTAGTGGTTTGTCCCAAGAGACCCAGTACTTC | CASGLSQETQYF
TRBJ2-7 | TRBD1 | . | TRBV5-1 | TGCGCCAGCAGCCTAGGGACAGGGCCTGCCTACGAGCAGTACTTC | CASSLGTGPAYEQYF
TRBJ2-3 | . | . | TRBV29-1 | TGCAGCGTTACCCCCGTCACAGATACGCAGTATTTT | CSVTPVTDTQYF
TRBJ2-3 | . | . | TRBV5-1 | TGCGCCAGCAGCTTTAACGCAGTCAGCCTGACAGATACGCAGTATTTT | CASSFNAVSLTDTQYF
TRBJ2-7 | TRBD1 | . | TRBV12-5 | TGTGCTAGTGGCCCGACCGGGACAGCCCCCTTCGAGCAGTACTTC | CASGPTGTAPFEQYF
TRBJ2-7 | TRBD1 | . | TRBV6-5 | TGTGCCAGCAGTCCTCGCCGACAGGGGGAATTCAGCTTC | CASSPRRQGEFSF
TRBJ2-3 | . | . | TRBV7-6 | TGTGCCAGCAGCCCCGGTTCCTGGCAGGGGAAATCAGATACGCAGTATTTT | CASSPGSWQGKSDTQYF
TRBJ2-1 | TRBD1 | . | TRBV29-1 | TGCAGCGGACAAGGACAGGGCTACAATGAGCAGTTCTTC | CSGQGQGYNEQFF
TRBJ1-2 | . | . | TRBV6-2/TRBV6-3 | TGTGCCAGCAGCCTTGGACAGAATTATGGCTACACCTTC | CASSLGQNYGYTF
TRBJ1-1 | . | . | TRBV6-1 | TGTGCCAGCAGTGAAGAGGTAGGATTGAACACTGAAGCTTTCTTT | CASSEEVGLNTEAFF
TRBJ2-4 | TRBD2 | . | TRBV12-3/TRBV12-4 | TGTGCCAGCAGCCTGAGCGGGGGGAATTTACAGTACTTC | CASSLSGGNLQYF